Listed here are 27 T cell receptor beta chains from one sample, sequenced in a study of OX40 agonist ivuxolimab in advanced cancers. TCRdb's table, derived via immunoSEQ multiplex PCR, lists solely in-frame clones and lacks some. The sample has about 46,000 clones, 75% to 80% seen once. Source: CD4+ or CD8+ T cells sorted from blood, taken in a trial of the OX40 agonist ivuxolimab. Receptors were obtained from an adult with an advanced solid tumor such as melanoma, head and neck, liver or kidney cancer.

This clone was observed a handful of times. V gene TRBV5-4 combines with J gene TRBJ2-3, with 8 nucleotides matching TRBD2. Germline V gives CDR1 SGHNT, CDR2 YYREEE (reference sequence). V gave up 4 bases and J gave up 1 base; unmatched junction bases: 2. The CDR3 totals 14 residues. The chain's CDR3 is CASSQTSGTDTQYF. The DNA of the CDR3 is TGTGCCAGCAGCCAGACTAGCGGCACAGATACGCAGTATTTT.

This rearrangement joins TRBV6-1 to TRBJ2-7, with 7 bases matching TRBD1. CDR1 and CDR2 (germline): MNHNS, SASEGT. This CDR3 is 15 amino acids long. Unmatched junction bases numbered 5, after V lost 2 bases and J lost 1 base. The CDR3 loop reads CASSESWGQSYEQYF. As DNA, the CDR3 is TGTGCCAGCAGTGAAAGTTGGGGACAGTCCTACGAGCAGTACTTC.

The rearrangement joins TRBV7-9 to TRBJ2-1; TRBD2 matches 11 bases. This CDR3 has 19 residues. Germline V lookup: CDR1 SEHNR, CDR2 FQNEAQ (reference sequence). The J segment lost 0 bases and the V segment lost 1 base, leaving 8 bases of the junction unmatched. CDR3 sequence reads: CASSLDFSTSGASYNEQFF. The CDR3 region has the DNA TGTGCCAGCAGCTTAGACTTTTCGACTAGCGGGGCCTCCTACAATGAGCAGTTCTTC.

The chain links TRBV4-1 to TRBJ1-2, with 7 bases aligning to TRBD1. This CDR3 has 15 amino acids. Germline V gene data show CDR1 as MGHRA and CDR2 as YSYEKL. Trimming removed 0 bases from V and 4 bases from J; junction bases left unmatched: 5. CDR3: CASSQEQNRGYGYTF. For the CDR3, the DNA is TGCGCCAGCAGCCAAGAACAGAACAGGGGCTATGGCTACACCTTC.

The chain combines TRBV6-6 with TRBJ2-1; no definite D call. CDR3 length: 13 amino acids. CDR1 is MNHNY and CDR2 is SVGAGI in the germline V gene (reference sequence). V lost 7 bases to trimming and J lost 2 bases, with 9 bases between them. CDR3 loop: CASTKDPYNEQFF. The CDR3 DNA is TGTGCCAGCACCAAAGACCCCTACAATGAGCAGTTCTTC.

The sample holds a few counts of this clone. CDR3 amino acids: CASGLGLAGSYEQYF. The CDR3 DNA reads as TGTGCTAGTGGTTTGGGTCTAGCGGGGTCCTACGAGCAGTACTTC. The chain combines TRBV12-5 with TRBJ2-7; 9 positions match TRBD2. Germline V gene lookup returns CDR1 LGHNT and CDR2 FRNRAP. With V trimmed by 1 base and J by 1 base, 2 bases remained unmatched. This CDR3 has 15 amino acids. Combining the CDR3 with reference TRBV12-5 and TRBJ2-7 gives the whole variable domain DARVTQTPRHKVTEMGQEVTMRCQPILGHNTVFWYRQTMMQGLELLAYFRNRAPLDDSGMPKDRFSAEMPDATLATLKIQPSEPRDSAVYFCASGLGLAGSYEQYFGPGTRLTVT.

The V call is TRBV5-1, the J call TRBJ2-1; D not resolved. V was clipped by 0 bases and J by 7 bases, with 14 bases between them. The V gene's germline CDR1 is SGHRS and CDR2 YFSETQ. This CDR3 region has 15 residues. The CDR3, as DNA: TGCGCCAGCAGCTTGGATGCGGCTAGTGGGAATGAGCAGTTCTTC. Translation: CASSLDAASGNEQFF.

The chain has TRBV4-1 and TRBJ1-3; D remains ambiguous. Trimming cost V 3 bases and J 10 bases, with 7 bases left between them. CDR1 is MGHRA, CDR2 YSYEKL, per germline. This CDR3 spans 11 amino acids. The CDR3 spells CASSQATTIYF. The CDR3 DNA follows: TGCGCCAGCAGCCAGGCCACTACCATATATTTT.

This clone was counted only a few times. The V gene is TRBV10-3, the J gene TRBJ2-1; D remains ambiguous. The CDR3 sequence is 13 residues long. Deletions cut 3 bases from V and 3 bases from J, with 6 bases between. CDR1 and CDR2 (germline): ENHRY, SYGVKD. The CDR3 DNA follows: TGTGCCATCAGTGAAGAGGTCTACAATGAGCAGTTCTTC. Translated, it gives CAISEEVYNEQFF.

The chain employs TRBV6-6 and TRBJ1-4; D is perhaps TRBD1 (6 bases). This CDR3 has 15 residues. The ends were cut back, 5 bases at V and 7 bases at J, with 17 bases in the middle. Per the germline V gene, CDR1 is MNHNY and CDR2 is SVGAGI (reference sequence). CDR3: CASSREGHPGEKLFF. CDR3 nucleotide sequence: TGTGCCAGCAGTCGCGAGGGACATCCGGGTGAAAAACTGTTTTTT.

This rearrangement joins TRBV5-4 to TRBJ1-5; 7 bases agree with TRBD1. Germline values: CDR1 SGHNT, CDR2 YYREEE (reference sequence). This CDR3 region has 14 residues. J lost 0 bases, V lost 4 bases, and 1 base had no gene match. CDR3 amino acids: CASSRQGSNQPQHF. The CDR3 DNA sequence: TGTGCCAGCAGCCGACAGGGTAGCAATCAGCCCCAGCATTTT.

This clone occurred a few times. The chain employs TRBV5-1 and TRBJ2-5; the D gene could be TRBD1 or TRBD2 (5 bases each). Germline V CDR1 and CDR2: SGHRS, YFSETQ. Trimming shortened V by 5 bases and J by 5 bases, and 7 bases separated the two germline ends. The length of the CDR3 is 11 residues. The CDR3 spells CASSEGETQYF. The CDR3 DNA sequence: TGCGCCAGCAGTGAGGGGGAGACCCAGTACTTC.

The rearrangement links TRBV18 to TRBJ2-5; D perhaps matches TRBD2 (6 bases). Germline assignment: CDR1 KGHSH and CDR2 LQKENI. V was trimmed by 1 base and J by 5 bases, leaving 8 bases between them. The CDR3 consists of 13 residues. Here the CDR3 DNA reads TGTGCCAGCTCACCACAGGGGAGGGAGACCCAGTACTTC. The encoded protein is CASSPQGRETQYF.

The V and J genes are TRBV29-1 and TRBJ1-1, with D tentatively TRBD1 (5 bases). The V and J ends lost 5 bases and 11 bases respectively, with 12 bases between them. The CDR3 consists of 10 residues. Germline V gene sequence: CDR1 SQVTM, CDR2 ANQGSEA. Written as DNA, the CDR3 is TGCAGCGTTTTTGAGGGGTTGGCTTTCTTT. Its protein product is CSVFEGLAFF.

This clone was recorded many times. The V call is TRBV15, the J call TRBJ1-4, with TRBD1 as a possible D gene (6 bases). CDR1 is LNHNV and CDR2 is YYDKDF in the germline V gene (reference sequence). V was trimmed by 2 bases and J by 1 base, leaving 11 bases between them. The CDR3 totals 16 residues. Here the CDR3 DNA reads TGTGCCACCAGCAGAAGGGGGGAGCGAACTAATGAAAAACTGTTTTTT. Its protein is CATSRRGERTNEKLFF.

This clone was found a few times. The CDR3 coding sequence is TGTGCCAGCAGCCCCCGAGCCGGGGCGGGAGCTTCGTACAATGAGCAGTTCTTC. Encoded protein: CASSPRAGAGASYNEQFF. The V call is TRBV7-9, the J call TRBJ2-1; 7 bases are shared with TRBD2. This CDR3 is 18 amino acids long. With 5 bases clipped from V and 4 bases from J, the junction kept 17 bases outside the gene matches. The germline CDR1 and CDR2 sequences are SEHNR and FQNEAQ (reference sequence).

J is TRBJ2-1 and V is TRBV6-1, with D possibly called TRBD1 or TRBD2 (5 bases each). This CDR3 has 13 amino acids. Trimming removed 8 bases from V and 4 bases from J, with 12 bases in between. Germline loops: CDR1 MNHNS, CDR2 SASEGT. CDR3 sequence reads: CASQTEGYNEQFF. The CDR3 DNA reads TGTGCCAGCCAGACTGAGGGGTACAATGAGCAGTTCTTC.

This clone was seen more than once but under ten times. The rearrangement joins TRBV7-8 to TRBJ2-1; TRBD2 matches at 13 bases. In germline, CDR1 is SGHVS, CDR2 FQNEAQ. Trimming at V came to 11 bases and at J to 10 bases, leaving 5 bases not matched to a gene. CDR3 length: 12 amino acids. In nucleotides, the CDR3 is TGTGCCTCGGGACTAGCGGGACGGGAGCAGTTCTTC. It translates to CASGLAGREQFF. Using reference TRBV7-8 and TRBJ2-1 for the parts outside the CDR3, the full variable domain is GAGVSQSPRYKVAKRGQDVALRCDPISGHVSLFWYQQALGQGPEFLTYFQNEAQLDKSGLPSDRFFAERPEGSVSTLKIQRTQQEDSAVYLCASGLAGREQFFGPGTRLTVL.

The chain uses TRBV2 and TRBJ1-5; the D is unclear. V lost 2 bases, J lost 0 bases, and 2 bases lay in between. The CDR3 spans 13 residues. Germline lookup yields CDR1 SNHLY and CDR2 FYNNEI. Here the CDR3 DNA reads TGTGCCAGCAGTGAAAATAGCAATCAGCCCCAGCATTTT. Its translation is CASSENSNQPQHF.

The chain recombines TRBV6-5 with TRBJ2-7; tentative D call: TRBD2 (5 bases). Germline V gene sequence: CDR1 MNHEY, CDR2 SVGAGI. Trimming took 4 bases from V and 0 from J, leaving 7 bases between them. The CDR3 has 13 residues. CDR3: CASSFGLSYEQYF. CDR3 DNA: TGTGCCAGCAGTTTCGGACTCTCCTACGAGCAGTACTTC.

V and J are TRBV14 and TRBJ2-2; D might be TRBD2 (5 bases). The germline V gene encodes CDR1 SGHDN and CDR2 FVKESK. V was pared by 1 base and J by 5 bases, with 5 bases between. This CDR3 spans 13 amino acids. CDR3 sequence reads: CASSQGGTGELFF. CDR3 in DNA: TGTGCCAGCAGCCAAGGAGGGACCGGGGAGCTGTTTTTT.

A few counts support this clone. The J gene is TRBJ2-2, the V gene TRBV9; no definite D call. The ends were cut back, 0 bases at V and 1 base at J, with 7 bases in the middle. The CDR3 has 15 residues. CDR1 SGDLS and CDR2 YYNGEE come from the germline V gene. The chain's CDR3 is CASSVATGNTGELFF. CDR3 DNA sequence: TGTGCCAGCAGCGTAGCTACGGGGAACACCGGGGAGCTGTTTTTT.

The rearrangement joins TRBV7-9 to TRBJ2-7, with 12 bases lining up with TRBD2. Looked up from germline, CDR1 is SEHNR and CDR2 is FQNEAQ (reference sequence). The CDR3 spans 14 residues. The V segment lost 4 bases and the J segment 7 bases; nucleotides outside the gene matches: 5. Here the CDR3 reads CASSSSGRADEQYF. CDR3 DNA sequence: TGTGCCAGCAGCTCTAGCGGGAGGGCCGATGAGCAGTACTTC.

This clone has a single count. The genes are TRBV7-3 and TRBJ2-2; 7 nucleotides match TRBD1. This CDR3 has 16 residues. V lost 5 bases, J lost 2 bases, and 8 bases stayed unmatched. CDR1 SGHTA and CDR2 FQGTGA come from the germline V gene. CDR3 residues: CASSPRDRGNTGELFF. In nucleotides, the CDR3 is TGTGCCAGCAGCCCCAGGGACAGAGGCAACACCGGGGAGCTGTTTTTT.

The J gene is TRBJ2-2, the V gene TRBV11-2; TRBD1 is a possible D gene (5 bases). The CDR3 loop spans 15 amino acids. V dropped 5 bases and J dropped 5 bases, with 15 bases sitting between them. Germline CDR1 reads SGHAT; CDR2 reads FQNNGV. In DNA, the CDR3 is TGTGCCAGCAGCCAGGACATCTGGGCGACCGGGGAGCTGTTTTTT. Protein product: CASSQDIWATGELFF.

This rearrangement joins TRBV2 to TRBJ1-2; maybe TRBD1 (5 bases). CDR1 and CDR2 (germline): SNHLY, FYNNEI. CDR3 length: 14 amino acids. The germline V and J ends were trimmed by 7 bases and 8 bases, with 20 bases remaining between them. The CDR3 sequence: CASIEGRVVRGYTF. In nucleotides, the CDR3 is TGTGCCAGCATCGAGGGGAGGGTAGTGAGAGGCTACACCTTC. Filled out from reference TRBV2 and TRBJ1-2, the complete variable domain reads EPEVTQTPSHQVTQMGQEVILRCVPISNHLYFYWYRQILGQKVEFLVSFYNNEISEKSEIFDDQFSVERPDGSNFTLKIRSTKLEDSAMYFCASIEGRVVRGYTFGSGTRLTVV.

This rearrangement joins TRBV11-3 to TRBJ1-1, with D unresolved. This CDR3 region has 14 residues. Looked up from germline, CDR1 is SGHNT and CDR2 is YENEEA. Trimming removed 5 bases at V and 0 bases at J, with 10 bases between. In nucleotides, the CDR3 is TGTGCCAGCAGCGCCGAGGGAATGAACACTGAAGCTTTCTTT. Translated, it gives CASSAEGMNTEAFF. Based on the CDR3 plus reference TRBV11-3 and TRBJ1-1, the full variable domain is EAGVVQSPRYKIIEKKQPVAFWCNPISGHNTLYWYLQNLGQGPELLIRYENEEAVDDSQLPKDRFSAERLKGVDSTLKIQPAELGDSAVYLCASSAEGMNTEAFFGQGTRLTVV.